A single sample gave rise to the 28 T cell receptor beta chains below, sequenced in a study of response to subunit inactivated influenza vaccine. Each CDR3 protein is one row after TCRdb ran MiXCR on the RT-PCR reads. The repertoire includes more than 700,000 distinct CDR3 sequences, roughly 20% of them detected once, and more than 8.5% sits in the top ten. Sequenced here: PBMCs from blood, sampled roughly 5 days after vaccination. The receptors stem from a man aged 45-65 years who received an inactivated influenza vaccine.

This rearrangement joins TRBV4-3 to TRBJ2-1, with 7 nucleotides matching TRBD2. Losses at the gene ends were 0 bases for V and 7 bases for J; bases not matched to a gene: 3. Germline values: CDR1 LGHNA, CDR2 YSLEER. This CDR3 spans 14 amino acids. CDR3: CASSQDPSGNEQFF. The CDR3, as DNA: TGCGCCAGCAGCCAAGATCCTAGCGGAAATGAGCAGTTCTTC.

This clonotype was picked up a small number of times. This sequence joins TRBV18 and TRBJ2-7; weak D call: TRBD1 (6 bases). Germline CDR1 and CDR2: KGHSH and LQKENI. This CDR3 has 15 residues. V was pared by 0 bases and J by 6 bases, with 15 bases between. The CDR3, as DNA: TGTGCCAGCTCACCACCCCAGGGGCGCGTACGCGAGCAGTACTTC. Its protein is CASSPPQGRVREQYF.

This clonotype was counted a few times. The CDR3, as DNA: TGTGCCAGCAGTTATAGCGGGAACACAGATACGCAGTATTTT. Encoded protein: CASSYSGNTDTQYF. This sequence joins TRBV27 and TRBJ2-3; 8 bases agree with TRBD2. Unmatched junction bases numbered 2, after V lost 4 bases and J lost 2 bases. The CDR3 extends over 14 amino acids. In germline, CDR1 is MNHEY, CDR2 SMNVEV (reference sequence).

The CDR3 DNA is TGTGCCAGCAGTTTAAAGGGACAGGGGAGTAGATACGAGCAGTACTTC. Translation: CASSLKGQGSRYEQYF. The V gene is TRBV28, the J gene TRBJ2-7; 10 bases agree with TRBD1. Unmatched junction bases numbered 8, after V lost 2 bases and J lost 4 bases. CDR1 and CDR2 from the germline V gene are MDHEN and SYDVKM. This CDR3 spans 16 amino acids.

This clonotype was seen a few times. The rearrangement joins TRBV3-1 to TRBJ1-2, with 7 bases lining up with TRBD1. This CDR3 has 13 residues. The V gene end was trimmed by 7 bases and the J gene end by 4 bases; junction bases not matched to a gene: 6. Germline V CDR1 and CDR2: LGHDT, YNNKEL (reference sequence). The CDR3: CASTPTGAYGYTF. CDR3 nucleotide sequence: TGTGCCAGCACGCCCACAGGGGCCTATGGCTACACCTTC.

V gene TRBV20-1 combines with J gene TRBJ2-3; 10 bases agree with TRBD2. CDR1 is DFQATT, CDR2 SNEGSKA, per germline (reference sequence). The CDR3 consists of 15 residues. Losses at the gene ends were 4 bases for V and 5 bases for J; bases not matched to a gene: 9. CDR3 coding DNA: TGCAGTGCTATTCGGACTAGCGGCCCGGGAGATACGCAGTATTTT. Translating it yields CSAIRTSGPGDTQYF.

V usage is TRBV12-3 or TRBV12-4 and J usage is TRBJ2-1, with unresolved D. With 1 base removed from V and 0 bases from J, the gap between germline ends came to 10 bases. The CDR3 runs to 16 residues. CDR3 sequence: CASSLDGLSSYNEQFF. The CDR3 region has the DNA TGTGCCAGCAGTTTAGACGGCCTAAGCTCCTACAATGAGCAGTTCTTC.

In this sample, this clonotype turned up a few times. The chain uses TRBV12-3 or TRBV12-4 and TRBJ1-5, with 10 bases that match TRBD1. V gave up 6 bases and J gave up 0 bases; unmatched junction bases: 5. The CDR3 spans 16 residues. As DNA, the CDR3 is TGTGCCAGCAGGACAGGGGGCGGCTTTAGCAATCAGCCCCAGCATTTT. Translation: CASRTGGGFSNQPQHF.

The chain carries TRBV20-1 and TRBJ2-1; 14 bases fit TRBD2. CDR1 and CDR2 from the germline V gene are DFQATT and SNEGSKA (reference sequence). Unmatched junction bases numbered 3, after V lost 1 base and J lost 10 bases. The CDR3 is 14 residues long. The CDR3 region is CSARGTSGGREQFF. DNA of the CDR3: TGCAGTGCTAGAGGGACTAGCGGGGGGCGAGAGCAGTTCTTC.

Only one count was recorded for this clonotype. V is TRBV24-1 and J is TRBJ2-5, with D perhaps matching TRBD1 or TRBD2 (5 bases each). The ends were cut back, 9 bases at V and 4 bases at J, with 11 bases in the middle. The germline V gene has CDR1 KGHDR and CDR2 SFDVKD. There are 12 residues in the CDR3. CDR3: CATEGLGETQYF. CDR3 sequence (DNA): TGTGCCACCGAGGGGCTCGGAGAGACCCAGTACTTC.

This clonotype was found a few times. The V gene is TRBV7-3, the J gene TRBJ2-3, with 7 bases identical to TRBD2. Trimming took 4 bases from V and 8 from J; bases not matched to a gene: 6. The CDR3 covers 13 residues. CDR1 SGHTA and CDR2 FQGTGA come from the germline V gene. CDR3 sequence (DNA): TGTGCCAGCAGCTCGGGCCAGCGGGGTACGCAGTATTTT. This sequence encodes CASSSGQRGTQYF. The full variable domain, its missing parts supplied by reference TRBV7-3 and TRBJ2-3, is GAGVSQTPSNKVTEKGKYVELRCDPISGHTALYWYRQSLGQGPEFLIYFQGTGAADDSGLPNDRFFAVRPEGSVSTLKIQRTERGDSAVYLCASSSGQRGTQYFGPGTRLTVL.

The chain joins TRBV20-1 to TRBJ2-1; no clear D. The germline V gene has CDR1 DFQATT and CDR2 SNEGSKA (reference sequence). The CDR3 is 15 amino acids. V was clipped by 6 bases and J by 2 bases, with 17 bases between them. CDR3 in DNA: TGCAGTGCCGCCTCGGATCGAAAGACCTACAATGAGCAGTTCTTC. Protein: CSAASDRKTYNEQFF.

The chain links TRBV4-1 to TRBJ2-2; D gene uncertain. Germline values: CDR1 MGHRA, CDR2 YSYEKL. V was clipped by 1 base and J by 3 bases, with 12 bases between them. CDR3 size: 16 residues. The CDR3 coding sequence is TGCGCCAGCAGCCAAGTGGCCGGATTCTACACCGGGGAGCTGTTTTTT. Amino acids: CASSQVAGFYTGELFF.

There are a few counts of this clonotype. V is TRBV20-1 and J is TRBJ2-5; TRBD1 might be the D (6 bases). The CDR3 totals 14 residues. Between the trimmed V and J ends, which lost 6 bases and 4 bases, there was a span of 18 bases. Germline values: CDR1 DFQATT, CDR2 SNEGSKA (reference sequence). The CDR3 loop reads CSALQGIQGETQYF. CDR3 bases: TGCAGTGCATTACAGGGAATTCAGGGAGAGACCCAGTACTTC.

This chain connects TRBV15 to TRBJ2-1; the D is unclear. CDR1 and CDR2 (germline): LNHNV, YYDKDF (reference sequence). This CDR3 is built from 13 residues. V dropped 5 bases and J dropped 7 bases, with 12 bases sitting between them. This CDR3 is CATSQVALNEQFF. The CDR3 DNA sequence: TGTGCCACCAGCCAGGTGGCATTGAATGAGCAGTTCTTC. Supplemented by reference TRBV15 and TRBJ2-1, the full variable domain reads DAMVIQNPRYQVTQFGKPVTLSCSQTLNHNVMYWYQQKSSQAPKLLFHYYDKDFNNEADTPDNFQSRRPNTSFCFLDIRSPGLGDTAMYLCATSQVALNEQFFGPGTRLTVL.

This clonotype was detected many times. The chain is built from TRBV11-3 and TRBJ2-1; 8 nucleotides line up with TRBD1. CDR3 length equals 15 residues. Trimming at V came to 1 base and at J to 8 bases, leaving 7 bases not matched to a gene. Germline V gene data show CDR1 as SGHNT and CDR2 as YENEEA. In DNA form, the CDR3 reads TGTGCCAGCAGCTTAGGAGCTCAGGGGGCGTATGAGCAGTTCTTC. Its translation is CASSLGAQGAYEQFF.

This clonotype was counted a few times. J is TRBJ2-5 and V is TRBV29-1; 8 bases are a match to TRBD2. The CDR3 is made up of 16 amino acids. Germline V gene lookup returns CDR1 SQVTM and CDR2 ANQGSEA. V trimming: 0 bases; J trimming: 2 bases; junction bases outside the gene matches: 8. Here the CDR3 reads CSVEEMSGGRQETQYF. The CDR3 DNA is TGCAGCGTTGAAGAAATGAGCGGGGGACGACAAGAGACCCAGTACTTC.

This clonotype was counted only a few times. CDR3 in amino acids: CASSYGGQLNTEAFF. The CDR3 nucleotides read TGTGCCAGCAGTTACGGGGGACAGCTGAACACTGAAGCTTTCTTT. V and J are TRBV6-5 and TRBJ1-1; 7 bases map to TRBD1. Germline CDR1 MNHEY, CDR2 SVGAGI. This CDR3 has 15 amino acids. V was clipped by 2 bases and J by 0 bases; unmatched bases: 3.

There are a few counts of this clonotype. The DNA for the CDR3 is TGTGCCAGCAGCTTCGGACAGTCCGGAGAGCAGTACTTC. Protein: CASSFGQSGEQYF. This chain uses TRBV7-8 with TRBJ2-7; D perhaps matches TRBD1 (6 bases). The length of the CDR3 is 13 residues. Trimming removed 3 bases at V and 7 bases at J, with 13 bases between. Per the germline V gene, CDR1 is SGHVS and CDR2 is FQNEAQ.

A few counts support this clonotype. J is TRBJ2-3 and V is TRBV9; 12 bases are a match to TRBD2. V trimming: 2 bases; J trimming: 2 bases; junction bases outside the gene matches: 6. There are 17 residues in the CDR3. Germline-derived CDR1 and CDR2 are SGDLS and YYNGEE. The chain's CDR3 is CASSVLGTSGSTDTQYF. The CDR3 nucleotides read TGTGCCAGCAGCGTTCTCGGGACTAGCGGGTCCACAGATACGCAGTATTTT.

V and J are TRBV12-3 or TRBV12-4 and TRBJ2-3; possible D gene TRBD2, 7 bases. Trimming stripped 6 bases from V and 4 bases from J, with 17 bases between. The CDR3 runs 15 residues. The CDR3 loop reads CASSARGALADTQYF. CDR3 DNA sequence: TGTGCCAGCAGCGCACGGGGGGCCTTGGCAGATACGCAGTATTTT.

The J gene is TRBJ2-3, the V gene TRBV4-3; TRBD2 aligns across 9 bases. Germline lookup yields CDR1 LGHNA and CDR2 YSLEER. The CDR3 contains 16 residues. The junction had 8 bases not matched to a gene; V was cut back by 3 bases and J by 4 bases. In DNA, the CDR3 is TGCGCCAGCAGCCACGGAATAGCGGGAGCCCCAGATACGCAGTATTTT. It translates to CASSHGIAGAPDTQYF.

The chain recombines TRBV5-1 with TRBJ2-3; D is ambiguous. Trimming cost V 2 bases and J 2 bases, with 9 bases left between them. The CDR3 runs to 14 residues. Germline values: CDR1 SGHRS, CDR2 YFSETQ. CDR3 amino acids: CASSFVTVTDTQYF. In DNA form, the CDR3 reads TGCGCCAGCAGCTTCGTCACGGTCACAGATACGCAGTATTTT.

The chain links TRBV12-3 or TRBV12-4 to TRBJ2-1, with 7 bases fitting TRBD1. The CDR3 is 15 residues long. Unmatched junction bases numbered 4, after V lost 0 bases and J lost 5 bases. Here the CDR3 reads CASSLAGQKDNEQFF. CDR3 coding DNA: TGTGCCAGCAGTTTAGCGGGACAGAAGGACAATGAGCAGTTCTTC.

This clonotype was seen a handful of times. The chain links TRBV10-3 to TRBJ2-1; tentatively, D is TRBD2 (5 bases). The CDR3 contains 13 residues. CDR1 and CDR2 (germline): ENHRY, SYGVKD. Between the trimmed V and J ends, which lost 5 bases and 8 bases, there was a span of 13 bases. This CDR3 is CAISLALEDEQFF. In DNA form, the CDR3 reads TGTGCCATCAGTCTAGCACTAGAGGATGAGCAGTTCTTC.

This chain links TRBV11-2 with TRBJ1-4; D is perhaps TRBD1 (5 bases). This CDR3 contains 18 residues. V was trimmed by 3 bases and J by 1 base, leaving 18 bases between them. Germline CDR1 reads SGHAT; CDR2 reads FQNNGV. In DNA, the CDR3 is TGTGCCAGCAGCTTCCAGGGTTTTGACTCTGAAACTAATGAAAAACTGTTTTTT. Translated, it gives CASSFQGFDSETNEKLFF.

This clonotype was counted only a few times. The chain recombines TRBV3-1 with TRBJ2-5, with 10 bases lining up with TRBD1. The germline CDR1 and CDR2 sequences are LGHDT and YNNKEL (reference sequence). Trimming removed 5 bases from V and 5 bases from J; junction bases left unmatched: 8. The CDR3 has 15 residues. CDR3 nucleotide sequence: TGTGCCAGCAGCAGCCGGGACAGGGGAGTGGAGACCCAGTACTTC. This translates into CASSSRDRGVETQYF.

The gene calls are TRBV20-1 and TRBJ2-3, with D possibly matching TRBD1 (6 bases). CDR1 and CDR2 from the germline V gene are DFQATT and SNEGSKA (reference sequence). Trimming removed 1 base at V and 6 bases at J, with 20 bases between. The CDR3 length is 16 residues. Here the CDR3 reads CSARVRPLTQGDTQYF. The CDR3 bases are TGCAGTGCTAGAGTTCGACCCCTTACACAGGGTGATACGCAGTATTTT.